One and the same sample provided the 26 T cell receptor beta chains below, sequenced in a study of blood T cell repertoires in COVID-19. This table comes from immunoSEQ multiplex PCR, and its TCRdb copy is limited to in-frame clones, with some not included. The table records about 58,000 clones, around 76% of them present only once. Sequenced input: peripheral blood. The receptor source for this set is a human donor in a cohort sampled during active COVID-19.

V and J are TRBV15 and TRBJ2-7; 8 bases are shared with TRBD1. The V and J ends lost 4 bases and 7 bases, in that order; junction bases with no gene match: 9. The CDR3 spans 14 residues. Germline V gives CDR1 LNHNV, CDR2 YYDKDF (reference sequence). CDR3 protein: CATSIGTGLREQYF. CDR3 DNA: TGTGCCACCAGCATTGGGACAGGTCTGAGGGAGCAGTACTTC.

The rearrangement links TRBV6-5 to TRBJ2-7, with TRBD2 matching 8 bases. Germline loops: CDR1 MNHEY, CDR2 SVGAGI. The CDR3 loop spans 14 amino acids. With 10 bases clipped from V and 1 base from J, the junction kept 9 bases outside the gene matches. CDR3 loop: CAIKARGGSYEQYF. CDR3 sequence (DNA): TGTGCCATCAAAGCTCGGGGGGGGTCCTACGAGCAGTACTTC.

The chain employs TRBV7-8 and TRBJ1-3; no clear D gene. V lost 1 base, J lost 4 bases, and 11 bases lay in between. Germline assignment: CDR1 SGHVS and CDR2 FQNEAQ. The CDR3 covers 15 residues. CDR3 DNA sequence: TGTGCCAGCAGCTTAGGGGCGTTATCAGGAAACACCATATATTTT. Translation gives CASSLGALSGNTIYF.

This clone has a handful of counts. This rearrangement joins TRBV25-1 to TRBJ1-2; 8 bases fit TRBD1. From germline, CDR1 is MGHDK and CDR2 SYGVNS. The CDR3 has 11 residues. The ends lost 8 bases at V and 13 bases at J; junction bases unmatched: 9. The CDR3 DNA reads TGTGCCAGCGGAGGACAGGGAGTGAGCACCTTC. Its protein is CASGGQGVSTF.

As DNA, the CDR3 is TGTGCCAGCAGGGACAGATCCATCTCCTACGAGCAGTACTTC. Protein product: CASRDRSISYEQYF. This chain connects TRBV28 to TRBJ2-7; the D gene is possibly TRBD1 (6 bases). CDR3 length: 14 residues. From germline, CDR1 is MDHEN and CDR2 SYDVKM. V was trimmed by 6 bases and J by 0 bases, leaving 12 bases between them.

The rearrangement links TRBV3-1 (or the pseudogene TRBV3-2) to TRBJ1-2, with D perhaps TRBD1 (6 bases). The CDR3 loop spans 14 amino acids. Germline V CDR1 and CDR2: LGHDT, YNNKEL (reference sequence). Trimming left V 0 bases short and J 5 bases short, with 10 bases between. The CDR3 DNA reads as TGTGCCAGCAGCCAAGAGAACAGGGCTTATGGCTACACCTTC. This encodes CASSQENRAYGYTF.

The chain joins TRBV7-8 to TRBJ2-7; 7 positions match TRBD1. Germline assignment: CDR1 SGHVS and CDR2 FQNEAQ. The J segment lost 3 bases and the V segment lost 4 bases, leaving 9 bases of the junction unmatched. The CDR3 has 15 amino acids. The CDR3 DNA sequence: TGTGCCAGCAGCTCCCGTACCGGGACAGACTACGAGCAGTACTTC. Protein product: CASSSRTGTDYEQYF. The full variable domain, rest sourced from reference TRBV7-8 and TRBJ2-7, is GAGVSQSPRYKVAKRGQDVALRCDPISGHVSLFWYQQALGQGPEFLTYFQNEAQLDKSGLPSDRFFAERPEGSVSTLKIQRTQQEDSAVYLCASSSRTGTDYEQYFGPGTRLTVT.

Written as DNA, the CDR3 is TGTGCCAGCAGTGGGCTAGCGGGAGGGCTTAAAGAGACCCAGTACTTC. Translated: CASSGLAGGLKETQYF. V is TRBV6-1 and J is TRBJ2-5; 12 nucleotides match TRBD2. Germline V lookup: CDR1 MNHNS, CDR2 SASEGT. The CDR3 has 16 residues. V lost 4 bases and J lost 3; bases outside the gene matches: 6.

This clone was recorded at least ten times. The CDR3 loop reads CSVGREFPYEQYF. The DNA of the CDR3 is TGCAGCGTTGGCAGGGAATTCCCCTACGAGCAGTACTTC. This chain uses TRBV29-1 with TRBJ2-7; maybe TRBD1 (5 bases). Trimming pared 4 bases from V and 2 bases from J, leaving 12 bases between. The CDR3 extends over 13 amino acids. Germline V gene lookup returns CDR1 SQVTM and CDR2 ANQGSEA.

The chain carries TRBV29-1 and TRBJ2-1; maybe TRBD2 (5 bases). The CDR3 is 11 amino acids. The germline V gene has CDR1 SQVTM and CDR2 ANQGSEA. Trimming took off 6 bases at V and 8 bases at J, with 11 bases between the two ends. CDR3 sequence: CSVGLGDEQFF. The CDR3 DNA reads as TGCAGCGTAGGGCTCGGGGATGAGCAGTTCTTC.

This clone was seen many times. The chain recombines TRBV7-9 with TRBJ2-5; 7 bases agree with TRBD1. V was clipped by 5 bases and J by 5 bases; unmatched bases: 11. The CDR3 contains 15 residues. Germline assignment: CDR1 SEHNR and CDR2 FQNEAQ (reference sequence). This CDR3 reads CASSATGWVQETQYF. CDR3 DNA: TGTGCCAGCAGCGCGACAGGGTGGGTACAGGAGACCCAGTACTTC.

The J gene is TRBJ1-4, the V gene TRBV19, with D perhaps TRBD1 (5 bases). Germline V lookup: CDR1 LNHDA, CDR2 SQIVND (reference sequence). Trimming pared 8 bases from V and 7 bases from J, leaving 14 bases between. This CDR3 has 13 residues. CDR3: CASRGFGTEKLFF. The DNA of the CDR3 is TGTGCCAGTCGGGGGTTTGGAACTGAAAAACTGTTTTTT.

The chain carries TRBV5-1 and TRBJ2-7; D possibly corresponds to TRBD1 (6 bases). The CDR3 extends over 13 amino acids. CDR1 and CDR2 from the germline V gene are SGHRS and YFSETQ. V gave up 0 bases and J gave up 7 bases, with 11 bases separating them. The DNA for the CDR3 is TGCGCCAGCAGCTTGGTACAGGGTATTGAGCAGTACTTC. Amino acid sequence: CASSLVQGIEQYF.

This clone showed up just a few times. J is TRBJ2-7 and V is TRBV3-1 (or the pseudogene TRBV3-2); TRBD1 matches at 9 bases. The CDR3 is made up of 13 amino acids. Germline V gene sequence: CDR1 LGHDT, CDR2 YNNKEL (reference sequence). The trim removed 5 bases at V and 3 bases at J, leaving 2 bases unmatched. In nucleotides, the CDR3 is TGTGCCAGCAGCTACAGGGGGCACTACGAGCAGTACTTC. It translates to CASSYRGHYEQYF.

The chain recombines TRBV9 with TRBJ2-7, with a tentative D call TRBD1 (6 bases). Per the germline V gene, CDR1 is SGDLS and CDR2 is YYNGEE. CDR3 length: 13 amino acids. Trimming removed 0 bases from V and 5 bases from J, with 9 bases in between. The CDR3 loop reads CASSVGTVHEQYF. The CDR3 region has the DNA TGTGCCAGCAGCGTAGGGACAGTCCACGAGCAGTACTTC.

The V and J genes are TRBV3-1 (or the pseudogene TRBV3-2) and TRBJ2-7; 10 positions match TRBD1. Germline CDR1 reads LGHDT; CDR2 reads YNNKEL (reference sequence). Unmatched junction bases numbered 1, after V lost 4 bases and J lost 1 base. This CDR3 is built from 14 residues. The CDR3: CASSRQGASYEQYF. The CDR3 DNA follows: TGTGCCAGCAGCCGACAGGGGGCGTCCTACGAGCAGTACTTC.

The CDR3 nucleotides are TGTGCCAGCAGTAACAGGGGGAAGGCCTACGAGCAGTACTTC. Protein product: CASSNRGKAYEQYF. The V call is TRBV27, the J call TRBJ2-7; 8 bases map to TRBD1. In germline, CDR1 is MNHEY, CDR2 SMNVEV (reference sequence). CDR3 length: 14 amino acids. With 5 bases clipped from V and 2 bases from J, the junction kept 5 bases outside the gene matches.

V usage is TRBV2 and J usage is TRBJ1-2, with D possibly being TRBD1 (6 bases). The CDR3 is 14 residues long. The germline V and J ends were trimmed by 2 bases and 4 bases, with 11 bases remaining between them. Germline V gene lookup returns CDR1 SNHLY and CDR2 FYNNEI. DNA of the CDR3: TGTGCCAGCAGTGAATCTGCAGGGGTCTATGGCTACACCTTC. Residues: CASSESAGVYGYTF.

The chain employs TRBV29-1 and TRBJ2-5, with D maybe TRBD1 (6 bases). Trimming left V 1 base short and J 6 bases short, with 15 bases between. From germline, CDR1 is SQVTM and CDR2 ANQGSEA. The CDR3 loop spans 14 amino acids. CDR3 in amino acids: CSVEGGPPVKTQYF. In DNA form, the CDR3 reads TGCAGCGTTGAAGGGGGGCCCCCAGTGAAGACCCAGTACTTC.

This chain uses TRBV27 with TRBJ2-7, with 11 bases that match TRBD2. The CDR3 has 16 amino acids. The germline CDR1 and CDR2 sequences are MNHEY and SMNVEV (reference sequence). Trimming cost V 6 bases and J 4 bases; bases outside gene matches: 11. The chain's CDR3 is CASSRTLAGGRYEQYF. The CDR3 coding sequence is TGTGCCAGCAGCCGGACCTTAGCGGGGGGGAGGTACGAGCAGTACTTC.

The CDR3 loop is CASSPILLYEQYF. The CDR3 DNA sequence: TGTGCCAGCAGCCCTATACTACTCTACGAGCAGTACTTC. The chain recombines TRBV28 with TRBJ2-7; D not resolved. The germline CDR1 and CDR2 sequences are MDHEN and SYDVKM. V dropped 6 bases and J dropped 3 bases, with 12 bases sitting between them. The CDR3 covers 13 residues.

This clone was seen a single time. The V gene is TRBV5-5, the J gene TRBJ2-6, with 10 bases fitting TRBD2. In germline, CDR1 is SGHKS, CDR2 YYEKEE (reference sequence). Losses at the gene ends were 0 bases for V and 4 bases for J; bases not matched to a gene: 7. The CDR3 contains 18 residues. CDR3 in amino acids: CASSLGLAGLRGANVLTF. The CDR3, as DNA: TGTGCCAGCAGCTTGGGACTAGCGGGCCTGAGGGGGGCCAACGTCCTGACTTTC.

The chain combines TRBV28 with TRBJ1-2; D is undetermined. The CDR3 contains 13 residues. Germline-derived CDR1 and CDR2 are MDHEN and SYDVKM. Trimming cost V 2 bases and J 0 bases, with 4 bases left between them. CDR3 coding DNA: TGTGCCAGCAGTTTAGTAGCTAACTATGGCTACACCTTC. Translation: CASSLVANYGYTF.

The DNA for the CDR3 is TGTGCCAGCAGTTTACGGCTGACATCTAACTATGGCTACACCTTC. Translating it yields CASSLRLTSNYGYTF. This sequence joins TRBV27 and TRBJ1-2; D remains ambiguous. Germline CDR1 MNHEY, CDR2 SMNVEV (reference sequence). There are 15 residues in the CDR3. The V end lost 2 bases, the J end lost 0 bases, and 10 bases lay between the germline ends.

The chain carries TRBV5-6 and TRBJ2-7; TRBD2 aligns across 7 bases. Germline CDR1 reads SGHDT; CDR2 reads YYEEEE. The CDR3 sequence is 13 residues long. V shed 4 bases and J 7 bases; nucleotides not matched to a gene: 8. In DNA, the CDR3 is TGTGCCAGCAGCGTCTGGGGGGGAGGAGAGCAGTACTTC. Encoded protein: CASSVWGGGEQYF.

The V gene is TRBV11-2, the J gene TRBJ2-7; 8 bases match TRBD2. The ends lost 1 base at V and 6 bases at J; junction bases unmatched: 14. The germline CDR1 and CDR2 sequences are SGHAT and FQNNGV. This CDR3 spans 17 amino acids. DNA for the CDR3: TGTGCCAGCAGCTTAGGCGGGGGGCAGTCGGGATATTCCGAGCAGTACTTC. Translated, it gives CASSLGGGQSGYSEQYF.